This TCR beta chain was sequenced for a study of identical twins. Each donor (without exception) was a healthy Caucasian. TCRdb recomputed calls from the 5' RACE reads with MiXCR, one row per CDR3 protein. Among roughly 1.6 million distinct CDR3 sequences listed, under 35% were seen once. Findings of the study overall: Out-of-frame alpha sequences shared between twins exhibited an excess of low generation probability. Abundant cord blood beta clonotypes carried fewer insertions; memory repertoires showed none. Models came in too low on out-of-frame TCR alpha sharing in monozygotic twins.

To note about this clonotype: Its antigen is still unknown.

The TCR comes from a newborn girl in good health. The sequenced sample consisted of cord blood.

In nucleotides, the CDR3 is TGCGCCAGCAGTGAGAGGAAGGGTGGATACACCTTC. Its translation: CASSERKGGYTF. The V gene is TRBV10-2, the J gene TRBJ1-2; D is undetermined. The CDR3 totals 12 residues. Per the germline V gene, CDR1 is WSHSY and CDR2 is SAAADI. The germline V and J ends were trimmed by 2 bases and 11 bases, with 12 bases remaining between them.